This record concerns one TCR beta chain sequence. TCRdb's copy holds only in-frame clones and misses some; the assay was immunoSEQ multiplex PCR. This sample has fewer than 150,000 clones; approximately 94% occur once, and the top ten carry around 5%. The data originate from a study of T cell responses to AZD1222 COVID-19 vaccine. The receptor was isolated from an adult in good health. Sequencing used peripheral blood, obtained on day 0 of AZD1222 vaccination.

For the CDR3, the DNA is TGTGCCAGCAGCTCTTATAGCGACTATAACAATGAGCAGTTCTTC. Its translation: CASSSYSDYNNEQFF. J is TRBJ2-1 and V is TRBV5-6; tentatively, D is TRBD2 (5 bases). The germline V gene encodes CDR1 SGHDT and CDR2 YYEEEE. Trimming left V 3 bases short and J 5 bases short, with 15 bases between. This CDR3 region has 15 residues.